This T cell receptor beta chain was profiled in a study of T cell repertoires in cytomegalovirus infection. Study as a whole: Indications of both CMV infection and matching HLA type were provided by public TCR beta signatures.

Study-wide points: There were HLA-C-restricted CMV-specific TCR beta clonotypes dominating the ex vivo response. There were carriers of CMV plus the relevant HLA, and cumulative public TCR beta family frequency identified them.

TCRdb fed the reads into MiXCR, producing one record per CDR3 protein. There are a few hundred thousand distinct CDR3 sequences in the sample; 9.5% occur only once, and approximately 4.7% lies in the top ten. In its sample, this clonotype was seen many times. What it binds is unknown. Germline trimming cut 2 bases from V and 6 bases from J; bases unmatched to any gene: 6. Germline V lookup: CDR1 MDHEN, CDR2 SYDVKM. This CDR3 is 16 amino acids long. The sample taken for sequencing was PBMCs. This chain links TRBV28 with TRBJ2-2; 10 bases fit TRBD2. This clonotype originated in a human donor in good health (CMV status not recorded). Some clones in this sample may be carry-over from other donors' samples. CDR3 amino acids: CASSLTASGRSGELFF. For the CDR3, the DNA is TGTGCCAGCAGTTTAACCGCTAGCGGGAGATCCGGGGAGCTGTTTTTT. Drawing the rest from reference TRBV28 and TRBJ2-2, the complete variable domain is DVKVTQSSRYLVKRTGEKVFLECVQDMDHENMFWYRQDPGLGLRLIYFSYDVKMKEKGDIPEGYSVSREKKERFSLILESASTNQTSMYLCASSLTASGRSGELFFGEGSRLTVL.